Listed here is a single T cell receptor (beta chain). No antigen is known for it. The entry originates in a study of shared clonotypes between healthy human individuals. Germline CDR1 reads SGHTA; CDR2 reads FQGNSA. The V end lost 1 base, the J end lost 3 bases, and 16 bases lay between the germline ends. The CDR3 has 17 amino acids. Notes on the study in general: The sole specimen, blood, was sampled, and tissue repertoires likely differ. The small donor group covered limited genetic and exposure diversity. Shared clonotypes across all four donors exceeded non-shared ones in generation probability.

In the sorted-subset replicate PCRs, 200 ng DNA, roughly 30,000 T cell genomes, was used. Sequencing was performed with immunoSEQ multiplex PCR; in TCRdb, only in-frame clones are kept and a portion is missing. In the table there are some 2,000,000 clones, about 95% of which are singletons. The genes are TRBV7-2 and TRBJ1-5, with D hard to call. The sequence came from a man younger than 30 in good health. Sequenced: naive CD4+ T cells sorted from blood. Stated subset: CD45RA+ positively selected. The CDR3 bases are TGTGCCAGCAGCTTAGTAGTCGGCAGTCGCTACAATCAGCCCCAGCATTTT. It codes for CASSLVVGSRYNQPQHF.